This is a list of T cell receptor beta chains from one sample in a study of identical twins. TCRdb fed the 5' RACE reads into MiXCR, producing one record per CDR3 protein. The sample records hundreds of thousands of distinct CDR3 sequences, roughly 12% being singletons. Another study also made use of these data, one on yellow fever vaccine responses in identical twins.

The specimen was PBMCs. These receptors originate from a woman aged 18-29 years in good health. The CDR3 runs from the conserved cysteine through the conserved F or W. The order of the fields is J gene, V gene, D gene, clone size, CDR3 DNA, CDR3 protein. The D gene is left open where the match is weak. Part of the rows lack a size; the others show once, few, many or a class for expanded clones.

>TRBJ2-1|TRBV19|TRBD1|-
TGTGCCAGTAGTACCCAGGGACAGCCTGGCAATGAGCAGTTCTTC
CASSTQGQPGNEQFF
>TRBJ2-7|TRBV14|-|many
TGTGCCAGCAGCCAAGATCCCGACAGTACTTGGGGCGAGCAGTACTTC
CASSQDPDSTWGEQYF
>TRBJ1-2|TRBV7-3|-|many
TGTGCCAGCAGCCAAGGGGTCCCAGGGAACTATGGCTACACCTTC
CASSQGVPGNYGYTF
>TRBJ2-2|TRBV28|-|-
TGTGCCAGCAGACGACTAGGAGGCAACACCGGGGAGCTGTTTTTT
CASRRLGGNTGELFF
>TRBJ1-1|TRBV6-1|TRBD1|-
TGTGCCAGCAGCCCCGAGACGGGACAGGGGGCCGAAGCTTTCTTT
CASSPETGQGAEAFF
>TRBJ2-3|TRBV5-1|-|few
TGCGCCAGCAGCTTAACAGGTTACTCTACCCTCACAGATACGCAGTATTTT
CASSLTGYSTLTDTQYF
>TRBJ1-5|TRBV12-3/TRBV12-4|-|many
TGTGCCAGCAGTTTGGGTGTTGGGGTGGGCCAGCCCCAGCATTTT
CASSLGVGVGQPQHF
>TRBJ2-3|TRBV5-1|TRBD2|few
TGCGCCAGCAGCTTGGTTACTAGCGGGAGAGATACGCAGTATTTT
CASSLVTSGRDTQYF
>TRBJ1-4|TRBV5-1|-|-
TGCGCCAGCAGCTTGGAGGGCCAGTTCAATGAAAAACTGTTTTTT
CASSLEGQFNEKLFF
>TRBJ1-4|TRBV4-1|TRBD1|few
TGCGCCAGCAGCCCTAACAGGGGGCTGGAGGAAAAACTGTTTTTT
CASSPNRGLEEKLFF
>TRBJ1-1|TRBV14|-|many
TGTGCCAGCAGCCGACGACAGACCGCTCCTTCGGGAGCTTTCTTT
CASSRRQTAPSGAFF
>TRBJ2-5|TRBV5-1|-|many
TGCGCCAGCAGCTTGGCCGGGCAGAAAGAGACCCAGTACTTC
CASSLAGQKETQYF
>TRBJ1-2|TRBV25-1|-|-
TGTGCCAGCAGTGAAGGGACCATAGGGGCTCTCTATGGCTACACCTTC
CASSEGTIGALYGYTF
>TRBJ2-5|TRBV5-1|-|few
TGCGCCAGCAGCTCTCCACGGACAGAGCTTCAAGAGACCCAGTACTTC
CASSSPRTELQETQYF
>TRBJ2-2|TRBV2|-|-
TGTGCCAGCAGGCCGGACTCCACCGGGGAGCTGTTTTTT
CASRPDSTGELFF
>TRBJ2-1|TRBV20-1|-|few
TGCAGTGTTCCCCGTTTCGTCAGCAACAATGAGCAGTTCTTC
CSVPRFVSNNEQFF
>TRBJ1-1|TRBV6-5|TRBD1|-
TGTGCCAGCAGTTACCTTCAGGGGGTCGGCGAAGCTTTCTTT
CASSYLQGVGEAFF
>TRBJ2-3|TRBV5-6|TRBD2|many
TGTGCCAGCAGCTTGGCGACTAGCGCAGATACGCAGTATTTT
CASSLATSADTQYF
>TRBJ2-1|TRBV5-1|-|few
TGCGCCAGCAGAGGGGACAATGGTAATGAGCAGTTCTTC
CASRGDNGNEQFF
>TRBJ2-3|TRBV20-1|-|-
TGCAGTGCTAGAGAGGTCCACACAGATACGCAGTATTTT
CSAREVHTDTQYF
>TRBJ2-7|TRBV20-1|TRBD2|-
TGCAGTGCTAGAGCTTCGGGACTACGCACCGAGCAGTACTTC
CSARASGLRTEQYF
>TRBJ1-1|TRBV6-5|TRBD1|few
TGTGCCAGCAGCACACAGGGGAAAGCTTTCTTT
CASSTQGKAFF